This TCR beta chain was retrieved from a study of beta chain features in type 1 diabetes. Study results and caveats: VDJ junctions from type 1 diabetes patients carried fewer insertions and larger deletions. Shorter TCRB CDR3s, moderately but significantly so, were found in Type 1 diabetes patients in all four CD4+ subsets.

All of the isolated RNA was reverse transcribed, so expressed TCRB transcripts were sequenced. Using immunoSEQ multiplex PCR, the repertoire was profiled, and TCRdb retains in-frame clones only, with some absent. The sample lists a few hundred thousand clones; roughly 12% were seen once. V lost 3 bases and J lost 8, with 19 bases in between. The CDR3 contains 15 residues. From germline, CDR1 is MNHNS and CDR2 SASEGT. Regarding this clone: No antigen is known for it.

The receptor comes from a woman under 30 with type 1 diabetes. Input material: naive CD4+ T cells from blood. The V and J genes are TRBV6-1 and TRBJ1-2; unclear D gene. The CDR3 loop reads CASSEPIRRPEGYTF. CDR3 coding DNA: TGTGCCAGCAGTGAGCCTATACGGCGGCCGGAGGGCTACACCTTC.